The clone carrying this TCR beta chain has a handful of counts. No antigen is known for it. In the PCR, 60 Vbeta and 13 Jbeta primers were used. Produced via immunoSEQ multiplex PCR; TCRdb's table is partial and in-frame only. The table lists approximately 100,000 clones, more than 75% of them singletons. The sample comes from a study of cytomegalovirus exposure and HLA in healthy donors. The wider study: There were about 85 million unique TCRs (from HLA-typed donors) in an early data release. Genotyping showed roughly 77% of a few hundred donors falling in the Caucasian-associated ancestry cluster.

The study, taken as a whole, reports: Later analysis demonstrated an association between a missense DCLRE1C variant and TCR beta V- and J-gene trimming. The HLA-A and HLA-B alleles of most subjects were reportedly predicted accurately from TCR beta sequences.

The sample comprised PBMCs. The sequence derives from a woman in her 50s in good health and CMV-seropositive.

In DNA form, the CDR3 reads TGTGCCAGCAGTTTATCGATCACTAGCAATAACTATGGCTACACCTTC. It codes for CASSLSITSNNYGYTF. This chain links TRBV27 with TRBJ1-2, with unresolved D. CDR1 is MNHEY and CDR2 is SMNVEV in the germline V gene (reference sequence). Trimming left V 0 bases short and J 1 base short, with 12 bases between. CDR3 length: 16 residues.